This TCR beta chain was recorded in a study of neoadjuvant nivolumab and ipilimumab in lung cancer. About the study: The combination arm added day-1 ipilimumab 1 mg/kg to nivolumab 3 mg/kg on days 1, 15, 29.

Repertoires were generated with immunoSEQ multiplex PCR, while TCRdb's copy carries only in-frame clones and drops some. The repertoire holds fewer than 40,000 clones, with less than 95% as singletons. Study-level results: Resected-tumor TCR richness correlated positively with pretherapy blood richness. Only two of four nivolumab-treated tumors gained richness and clonality by surgery.

The germline V gene has CDR1 MDHEN and CDR2 SYDVKM. The CDR3 is 13 amino acids. V lost 6 bases and J lost 3, with 11 bases in between. This clone was recorded once. The antigen is unknown. V is TRBV28 and J is TRBJ1-1; weak D call: TRBD1 (5 bases). The origin of this receptor is an adult with non-small cell lung cancer. Source: peripheral blood, taken after neoadjuvant nivolumab, alone or with ipilimumab, at or shortly before surgery. The CDR3 loop reads CASSSGVYTEAFF. CDR3 nucleotides: TGTGCCAGCAGCTCGGGGGTGTACACTGAAGCTTTCTTT. The full variable domain, completed using reference TRBV28 and TRBJ1-1, is DVKVTQSSRYLVKRTGEKVFLECVQDMDHENMFWYRQDPGLGLRLIYFSYDVKMKEKGDIPEGYSVSREKKERFSLILESASTNQTSMYLCASSSGVYTEAFFGQGTRLTVV.